The 17 T cell receptor beta chains presented below share a single source sample, sequenced in a study of blood T cell repertoires in COVID-19. Some clones are missing from TCRdb's copy, which holds only in-frame ones; the method was immunoSEQ multiplex PCR. The sample carries around 470,000 clones, about 92% recorded once. The sample taken for sequencing was PBMCs or T cells enriched from blood (not recorded which). These TCRs come from a man between 18 and 29 years old who had recovered from COVID-19.

V and J are TRBV11-3 and TRBJ1-1; 7 bases agree with TRBD1. The junction had 5 bases not matched to a gene; V was cut back by 4 bases and J by 9 bases. This CDR3 contains 12 residues. Per the germline V gene, CDR1 is SGHNT and CDR2 is YENEEA. The CDR3 sequence is CASSSQGVQAFF. The CDR3 DNA reads TGTGCCAGCAGCTCCCAGGGGGTGCAAGCTTTCTTT.

The table lists this clone with a count of one. The chain combines TRBV12-2 with TRBJ2-6; the table's D call, TRBD1, was not checked against the DNA. TRBV12-2 is flagged as a pseudogene. This CDR3 comprises 14 residues. The CDR3: CADQDGTWANVLTF. Written as DNA, the CDR3 is TGTGCAGATCAGGATGGAACCTGGGCCAACGTCCTGACTTTC.

The V gene is TRBV5-6, the J gene TRBJ1-1; no clear D. Per germline, CDR1 SGHDT and CDR2 YYEEEE. Trimming removed 7 bases at V and 4 bases at J, with 26 bases between. The CDR3 length is 17 residues. The CDR3 here is CASGLTDGYRMSTEAFF. The CDR3 DNA reads TGTGCCAGCGGACTTACGGACGGCTACCGAATGAGCACTGAAGCTTTCTTT.

The rearrangement uses TRBV3-1 (or the pseudogene TRBV3-2) and TRBJ2-2, with D uncertain. Per the germline V gene, CDR1 is LGHDT and CDR2 is YNNKEL (reference sequence). The CDR3 has 12 residues. The germline V and J ends were trimmed by 0 bases and 8 bases, with 4 bases remaining between them. This CDR3 reads CASSQEEGELFF. DNA for the CDR3: TGTGCCAGCAGCCAAGAGGAGGGGGAGCTGTTTTTT.

The chain combines TRBV5-4 with TRBJ1-2; the match to TRBD1 covers 7 bases. The germline gives CDR1 SGHNT, CDR2 YYREEE (reference sequence). Unmatched junction bases numbered 11, after V lost 4 bases and J lost 8 bases. This CDR3 has 14 amino acids. For the CDR3, the DNA is TGTGCCAGCAGCCCTGACAGGGAGGTTGGCGGCTACACCTTC. This sequence encodes CASSPDREVGGYTF.

This clone is a singleton in its sample. V is TRBV6-4 and J is TRBJ1-1, with 10 bases aligning to TRBD1. Germline V gives CDR1 MRHNA, CDR2 SNTAGT. The CDR3 contains 15 residues. Germline trimming cut 3 bases from V and 2 bases from J; bases unmatched to any gene: 3. Written as DNA, the CDR3 is TGTGCCAGCAGTGATTCGACAGGGGGCAACACTGAAGCTTTCTTT. As protein: CASSDSTGGNTEAFF.

The chain is built from TRBV19 and TRBJ2-1, with D possibly matching TRBD2 (5 bases). Looked up from germline, CDR1 is LNHDA and CDR2 is SQIVND (reference sequence). Trimming removed 3 bases from V and 8 bases from J, with 8 bases in between. CDR3 length equals 12 residues. This CDR3 is CASSIGSYEQFF. In DNA form, the CDR3 reads TGTGCCAGTAGTATTGGGAGCTATGAGCAGTTCTTC.

The chain is built from TRBV2 and TRBJ2-2; perhaps TRBD2 as D (5 bases). The CDR3 runs to 14 residues. Trimming shortened V by 8 bases and J by 8 bases, and 18 bases separated the two germline ends. The germline V gene has CDR1 SNHLY and CDR2 FYNNEI. Here the CDR3 DNA reads TGTGCCAGCCATTTTACTAGTGGGGTAGGGGAGCTGTTTTTT. As protein: CASHFTSGVGELFF.

This clone was seen a single time. The rearrangement links TRBV19 to TRBJ1-4, with 8 bases lining up with TRBD1. V lost 4 bases to trimming and J lost 6 bases; unmatched junction nucleotides: 7. CDR3 size: 15 residues. The germline CDR1 and CDR2 sequences are LNHDA and SQIVND (reference sequence). The CDR3 DNA reads TGTGCCAGTAGTACTCCAGGGGGCGCGGATGAAAAACTGTTTTTT. Protein sequence: CASSTPGGADEKLFF.

This chain connects TRBV28 to TRBJ1-2, with D tentatively TRBD1 (6 bases). This CDR3 has 14 residues. Trimming removed 9 bases at V and 4 bases at J, with 18 bases between. Germline CDR1 MDHEN, CDR2 SYDVKM. CDR3 loop: CARPGTTGSYGYTF. The CDR3 DNA sequence: TGTGCCAGACCCGGGACAACCGGTTCCTATGGCTACACCTTC.

CDR3 bases: TGTGCCAGCAGTACCGGGGACACCGCTGAAGCTTTCTTT. This translates into CASSTGDTAEAFF. The V gene is TRBV6-4, the J gene TRBJ1-1; TRBD1 might be the D (6 bases). Trimming stripped 5 bases from V and 6 bases from J, with 13 bases between. The CDR3 runs 13 residues. Per the germline V gene, CDR1 is MRHNA and CDR2 is SNTAGT.

The CDR3 DNA follows: TGTGCCAGCAGTGAGGGACAGGGGATTTACTATGGCTACACCTTC. Translated: CASSEGQGIYYGYTF. This chain uses TRBV2 with TRBJ1-2; 10 bases agree with TRBD1. This CDR3 comprises 15 residues. V shed 3 bases and J 3 bases; nucleotides not matched to a gene: 4. CDR1 and CDR2 from the germline V gene are SNHLY and FYNNEI.

This chain joins TRBV28 and TRBJ2-7; D might be TRBD1 (6 bases). Germline CDR1 is MDHEN and CDR2 is SYDVKM. V was shortened by 5 bases and J by 7 bases, with 15 bases between the two germline ends. The CDR3 loop spans 13 amino acids. The CDR3 DNA reads TGTGCCAGCAGTCCGGGACAACTAGGAGAGCAGTACTTC. This translates into CASSPGQLGEQYF.

This CDR3 is CASSSSAGTYNEQFF. CDR3 in DNA: TGCGCCAGCAGCTCTTCGGCGGGTACCTACAATGAGCAGTTCTTC. The chain is built from TRBV5-1 and TRBJ2-1; tentative D call: TRBD2 (5 bases). The germline gives CDR1 SGHRS, CDR2 YFSETQ. The CDR3 runs 15 residues. Trimming stripped 3 bases from V and 2 bases from J, with 12 bases between.

The chain is built from TRBV11-2 and TRBJ2-5; TRBD2 might be the D (6 bases). The CDR3 contains 13 residues. V lost 1 base and J 4 bases, leaving 7 bases between the germline ends. CDR1 and CDR2 (germline): SGHAT, FQNNGV. The CDR3 here is CASSLVRGETQYF. DNA for the CDR3: TGTGCCAGCAGCTTAGTGCGGGGAGAGACCCAGTACTTC. The entire variable domain, with the rest obtained from reference TRBV11-2 and TRBJ2-5, is as follows: EAGVAQSPRYKIIEKRQSVAFWCNPISGHATLYWYQQILGQGPKLLIQFQNNGVVDDSQLPKDRFSAERLKGVDSTLKIQPAKLEDSAVYLCASSLVRGETQYFGPGTRLLVL.

The chain recombines TRBV30 with TRBJ1-2; D might be TRBD1 (5 bases). The germline CDR1 and CDR2 sequences are GTSNPN and SVGIG (reference sequence). V gave up 4 bases and J gave up 6 bases, with 18 bases separating them. The CDR3 runs 14 residues. CDR3 bases: TGTGCCTGGACCGAATGGGCAGGGCTTAATGGCTACACCTTC. This codes for CAWTEWAGLNGYTF.

The chain recombines TRBV5-5 with TRBJ2-1, with 7 bases lining up with TRBD1. After removal of 0 bases from V and 15 bases from J, the junction contained 15 bases not matched to a gene. This CDR3 is built from 15 residues. CDR1 SGHKS and CDR2 YYEKEE come from the germline V gene (reference sequence). The CDR3 bases are TGTGCCAGCAGCTTGGTCCCAATGGACAGGCCAAGACTGTTCTTC. Its protein product is CASSLVPMDRPRLFF.